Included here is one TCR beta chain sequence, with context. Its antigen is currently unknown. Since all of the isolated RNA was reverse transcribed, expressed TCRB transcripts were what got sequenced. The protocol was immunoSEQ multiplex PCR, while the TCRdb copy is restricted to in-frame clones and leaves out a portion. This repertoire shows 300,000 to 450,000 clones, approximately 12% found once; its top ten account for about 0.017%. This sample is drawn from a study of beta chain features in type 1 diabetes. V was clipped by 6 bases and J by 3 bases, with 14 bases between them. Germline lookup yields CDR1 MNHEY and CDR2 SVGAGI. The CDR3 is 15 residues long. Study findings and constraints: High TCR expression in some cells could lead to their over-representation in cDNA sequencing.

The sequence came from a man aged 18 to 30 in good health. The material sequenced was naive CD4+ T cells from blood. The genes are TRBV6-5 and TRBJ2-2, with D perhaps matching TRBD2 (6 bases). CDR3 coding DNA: TGTGCCAGCAGACAAGTGACTAGACACACCGGGGAGCTGTTTTTT. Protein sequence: CASRQVTRHTGELFF.